A single sample gave rise to the 21 T cell receptor beta chains below, sequenced in a study of T cell responses to AZD1222 COVID-19 vaccine. The table came from immunoSEQ multiplex PCR; TCRdb's copy has only in-frame clones and leaves some out. The table shows 150,000 to 200,000 clones, with roughly 87% occurring only once. The specimen comprised peripheral blood, sampled 28 days after the second AZD1222 dose. The source is an adult who received the AZD1222 COVID-19 vaccine.

This sequence joins TRBV5-4 and TRBJ1-1; 8 bases fit TRBD1. CDR3 length: 14 residues. Germline V gives CDR1 SGHNT, CDR2 YYREEE (reference sequence). J gave up 4 bases and V 2 bases, and 4 bases lay outside the gene matches. CDR3 residues: CASSFRDRRTEAFF. The CDR3 DNA is TGTGCCAGCAGCTTCCGGGACAGGCGCACTGAAGCTTTCTTT. The full variable domain, its missing parts supplied by reference TRBV5-4 and TRBJ1-1, is ETGVTQSPTHLIKTRGQQVTLRCSSQSGHNTVSWYQQALGQGPQFIFQYYREEENGRGNFPPRFSGLQFPNYSSELNVNALELDDSALYLCASSFRDRRTEAFFGQGTRLTVV.

The chain recombines TRBV4-1 with TRBJ1-4; D possibly corresponds to TRBD1 (5 bases). The CDR3 covers 15 residues. Trimming shortened V by 6 bases and J by 2 bases, and 13 bases separated the two germline ends. Germline V gives CDR1 MGHRA, CDR2 YSYEKL. The CDR3 is CASRLIGGTNEKLFF. The DNA of the CDR3 is TGCGCCAGCAGACTGATTGGGGGGACTAATGAAAAACTGTTTTTT.

The chain joins TRBV2 to TRBJ1-6; 9 bases map to TRBD1. The V segment lost 4 bases and the J segment 0 bases; nucleotides outside the gene matches: 4. The germline CDR1 and CDR2 sequences are SNHLY and FYNNEI. The length of the CDR3 is 17 residues. The CDR3 reads CASSGTGGVSYNSPLHF. The CDR3 DNA follows: TGTGCCAGCAGTGGTACAGGGGGCGTCTCCTATAATTCACCCCTCCACTTT.

The chain has TRBV4-2 and TRBJ1-5; tentative D call: TRBD1 (5 bases). The V gene lost 0 bases and the J gene lost 6 bases, with 12 bases spanning the gap. The CDR3 spans 15 residues. Looked up from germline, CDR1 is LGHNA and CDR2 is YNFKEQ. The chain's CDR3 is CASSQDIQGAQPQHF. Here the CDR3 DNA reads TGTGCCAGCAGCCAAGATATTCAGGGCGCTCAGCCCCAGCATTTT.

CDR3: CASSLDSKNSPLHF. DNA of the CDR3: TGTGCCAGCAGCTTAGACAGTAAGAATTCACCCCTCCACTTT. V and J are TRBV11-3 and TRBJ1-6; D ambiguous. This CDR3 has 14 residues. Germline V gene sequence: CDR1 SGHNT, CDR2 YENEEA. V lost 0 bases to trimming and J lost 7 bases, with 7 bases between them.

This chain connects TRBV28 to TRBJ1-4; 7 bases map to TRBD1. Unmatched junction bases numbered 8, after V lost 2 bases and J lost 8 bases. Germline values: CDR1 MDHEN, CDR2 SYDVKM. The CDR3 is 15 residues long. The CDR3 sequence is CASSLVRQGGEKLFF. The DNA for the CDR3 is TGTGCCAGCAGTTTAGTGAGACAGGGAGGCGAAAAACTGTTTTTT. The whole variable domain, remainder taken from reference TRBV28 and TRBJ1-4, is DVKVTQSSRYLVKRTGEKVFLECVQDMDHENMFWYRQDPGLGLRLIYFSYDVKMKEKGDIPEGYSVSREKKERFSLILESASTNQTSMYLCASSLVRQGGEKLFFGSGTQLSVL.

As for this clone: Distinct nucleotide sequences in the sample also encode this CDR3. The gene calls are TRBV6-4 and TRBJ1-2, with D possibly TRBD1 on 5 matching bases. The V and J ends lost 0 bases and 5 bases respectively, with 7 bases between them. Germline V lookup: CDR1 MRHNA, CDR2 SNTAGT. The CDR3 runs to 13 residues. Here the CDR3 reads CASSDSGGYGYTF. Written as DNA, the CDR3 is TGTGCCAGCAGTGACTCTGGGGGGTATGGCTACACCTTC.

The chain carries TRBV4-2 and TRBJ1-2, with TRBD1 matching over 8 bases. Unmatched junction bases numbered 0, after V lost 1 base and J lost 5 bases. Germline loops: CDR1 LGHNA, CDR2 YNFKEQ. This CDR3 comprises 13 residues. The CDR3 spells CASSQGTGYGYTF. The CDR3 nucleotides read TGTGCCAGCAGCCAAGGGACAGGGTATGGCTACACCTTC.

The DNA of the CDR3 is TGTGCCAGCAGCCAGGATTCGAATCAGCCCCAGCATTTT. As protein: CASSQDSNQPQHF. The V call is TRBV11-2, the J call TRBJ1-5; unclear D gene. This CDR3 has 13 residues. Germline V gives CDR1 SGHAT, CDR2 FQNNGV. Trimming removed 5 bases at V and 4 bases at J, with 9 bases between.

The chain couples TRBV9 to TRBJ1-4, with 7 bases fitting TRBD1. The CDR3 runs 15 residues. Trimming removed 3 bases from V and 2 bases from J; junction bases left unmatched: 4. Germline V lookup: CDR1 SGDLS, CDR2 YYNGEE. CDR3 nucleotide sequence: TGTGCCAGCAGCGCTACAGGGGCTACTAATGAAAAACTGTTTTTT. This encodes CASSATGATNEKLFF.

The chain uses TRBV5-4 and TRBJ2-3; the match to TRBD2 covers 9 bases. The CDR3 runs 16 residues. Trimming took 4 bases from V and 6 from J; bases not matched to a gene: 12. The germline CDR1 and CDR2 sequences are SGHNT and YYREEE (reference sequence). As DNA, the CDR3 is TGTGCCAGCAGCGGGGGGACTAGCTCACGCCTGGATACGCAGTATTTT. As protein: CASSGGTSSRLDTQYF.

The rearrangement joins TRBV7-2 to TRBJ2-1, with D perhaps TRBD2 (6 bases). Trimming removed 5 bases at V and 5 bases at J, with 10 bases between. CDR1 and CDR2 (germline): SGHTA, FQGNSA. This CDR3 spans 13 amino acids. CDR3 bases: TGTGCCAGCAGCCTCCGCGGGGACAATGAGCAGTTCTTC. Protein sequence: CASSLRGDNEQFF.

In DNA, the CDR3 is TGTGCCAGCAGTTTACAGGGGTCCCTCACTGAGCAGTTCTTC. Residues: CASSLQGSLTEQFF. The rearrangement uses TRBV28 and TRBJ2-1; weak D call: TRBD1 (6 bases). Trimming pared 2 bases from V and 9 bases from J, leaving 14 bases between. The CDR3 extends over 14 amino acids. CDR1 is MDHEN and CDR2 is SYDVKM in the germline V gene.

This rearrangement joins TRBV5-6 to TRBJ2-6; either TRBD1 or TRBD2 may supply D (6 bases each). V lost 2 bases and J 3 bases, leaving 12 bases between the germline ends. The CDR3 totals 16 residues. Germline V gene sequence: CDR1 SGHDT, CDR2 YYEEEE. The CDR3 spells CASSLQGLGGANVLTF. The CDR3 DNA is TGTGCCAGCAGCTTACAGGGACTTGGTGGGGCCAACGTCCTGACTTTC.

This chain uses TRBV3-1 (or the pseudogene TRBV3-2) with TRBJ2-1; 8 nucleotides align to TRBD1. Germline loops: CDR1 LGHDT, CDR2 YNNKEL (reference sequence). The trim removed 0 bases at V and 8 bases at J, leaving 9 bases unmatched. CDR3 length: 16 residues. The CDR3 sequence is CASSQDGDRLGDEQFF. The CDR3 bases are TGTGCCAGCAGCCAAGATGGGGACAGGCTTGGGGATGAGCAGTTCTTC.

The count of this clone is one. The V gene is TRBV19, the J gene TRBJ1-4; D call uncertain. The CDR3 totals 12 residues. Germline V gene data show CDR1 as LNHDA and CDR2 as SQIVND (reference sequence). V was cut by 7 bases and J by 5 bases, with 8 bases left in between. The CDR3 DNA reads as TGTGCCAGTATTGGGAGGAATGAAAAACTGTTTTTT. Residues: CASIGRNEKLFF.

This sequence joins TRBV7-2 and TRBJ2-5, with 9 bases that match TRBD1. The CDR3 totals 14 residues. J gave up 5 bases and V 5 bases, and 6 bases lay outside the gene matches. CDR1 SGHTA and CDR2 FQGNSA come from the germline V gene. The chain's CDR3 is CASSRGQGTETQYF. CDR3 nucleotides: TGTGCCAGCAGCCGGGGACAGGGTACGGAGACCCAGTACTTC.

V and J are TRBV25-1 and TRBJ2-7; no clear D gene. Trimming took 6 bases from V and 2 from J, leaving 8 bases between them. Germline V gene lookup returns CDR1 MGHDK and CDR2 SYGVNS. This CDR3 has 12 residues. Here the CDR3 reads CASSPRPYEQYF. DNA of the CDR3: TGTGCCAGCAGCCCCAGACCCTACGAGCAGTACTTC.

CDR3 DNA: TGTGCCAGCAGCTTAATTGGAACCGACGTTGGAAATGAGCAGTTCTTC. Protein: CASSLIGTDVGNEQFF. The rearrangement links TRBV7-8 to TRBJ2-1; D unresolved. The V gene lost 2 bases and the J gene lost 7 bases, with 18 bases spanning the gap. The CDR3 spans 16 residues. CDR1 and CDR2 (germline): SGHVS, FQNEAQ.

This clone was detected once. The chain employs TRBV27 and TRBJ2-1; D possibly corresponds to TRBD1 (6 bases). Germline V gives CDR1 MNHEY, CDR2 SMNVEV (reference sequence). This CDR3 region has 16 residues. V dropped 1 base and J dropped 4 bases, with 14 bases sitting between them. The CDR3 DNA reads as TGTGCCAGCAGTTTATTAGGGGGAGCAGGTTACAATGAGCAGTTCTTC. This codes for CASSLLGGAGYNEQFF.

The V call is TRBV10-3, the J call TRBJ1-6, with 7 bases aligning to TRBD1. CDR3 length equals 16 residues. Looked up from germline, CDR1 is ENHRY and CDR2 is SYGVKD. The junction had 5 bases not matched to a gene; V was cut back by 2 bases and J by 4 bases. The CDR3 protein is CAISELQGQYNSPLHF. In DNA, the CDR3 is TGTGCCATCAGTGAGCTACAGGGGCAGTATAATTCACCCCTCCACTTT.